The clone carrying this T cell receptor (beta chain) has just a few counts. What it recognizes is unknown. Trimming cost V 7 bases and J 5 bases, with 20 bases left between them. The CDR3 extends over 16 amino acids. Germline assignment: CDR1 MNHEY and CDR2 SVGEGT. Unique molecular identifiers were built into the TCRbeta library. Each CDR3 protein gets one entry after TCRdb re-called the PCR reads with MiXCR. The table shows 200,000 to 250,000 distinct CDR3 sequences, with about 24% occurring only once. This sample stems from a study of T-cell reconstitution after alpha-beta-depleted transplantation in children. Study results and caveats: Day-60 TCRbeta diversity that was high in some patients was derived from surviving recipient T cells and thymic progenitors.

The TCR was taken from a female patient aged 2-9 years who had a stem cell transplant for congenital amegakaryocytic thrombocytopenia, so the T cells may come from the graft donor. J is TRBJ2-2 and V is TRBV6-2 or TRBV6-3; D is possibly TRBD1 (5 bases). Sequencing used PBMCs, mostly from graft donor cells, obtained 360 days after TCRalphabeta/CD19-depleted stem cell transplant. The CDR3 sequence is CASTPRWGGSTGELFF. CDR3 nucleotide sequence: TGTGCCAGCACTCCTCGGTGGGGCGGATCAACCGGGGAGCTGTTTTTT.